Listed below are T cell receptor beta chains from one sample, sequenced in a study of vaccination and CD4 T cells after COVID-19. These TCRs' antigens remain unknown. TCRdb reprocessed the PCR reads with MiXCR, giving one entry per CDR3 protein. The sample contains 15,000 to 20,000 distinct CDR3 sequences, approximately 50% of which appear only once. The specimen was CD4+ T cells from blood, cultured in vitro. Every receptor here comes from a human donor who had recovered from COVID-19. Both conserved end residues are part of each CDR3. D genes are given only for firm matches. Where a row states a size, it is once, few, many or the class of an expanded clone; other rows omit it.

J: TRBJ2-2; D: TRBD1; V: TRBV24-1; size: -; DNA: TGTGCCACCAGTGATCCGGGACAGGGGATTACCGGGGAGCTGTTTTTT; CDR3: CATSDPGQGITGELFF
J: TRBJ1-5; D: -; V: TRBV6-2/TRBV6-3; size: -; DNA: TGTGCCAGCAGCCATGATAGCAATCAGCCCCAGCATTTT; CDR3: CASSHDSNQPQHF
J: TRBJ2-5; D: TRBD2; V: TRBV6-1; size: -; DNA: TGTGCCAGCAGTGAAGGTTTAACTAGCGGGAGGGAAGGGGAGACCCAGTACTTC; CDR3: CASSEGLTSGREGETQYF
J: TRBJ2-7; D: TRBD1; V: TRBV20-1; size: few; DNA: TGCAGTGCTCCCGGGACAGGGGGTGGTGAGCAGTACTTC; CDR3: CSAPGTGGGEQYF
J: TRBJ2-3; D: TRBD2; V: TRBV20-1; size: few; DNA: TGCAGTGCTAGAGACCCGACTAGCGGGCCCGATACGCAGTATTTT; CDR3: CSARDPTSGPDTQYF
J: TRBJ1-2; D: -; V: TRBV2; size: -; DNA: TGTGCCAGCAGTGAATTTCCAGGCGACGGCTACACCTTC; CDR3: CASSEFPGDGYTF
J: TRBJ1-6; D: TRBD1; V: TRBV6-5; size: few; DNA: TGTGCCAGCAGGGACTCGGACAGGGTGAGATCACCCCTCCACTTT; CDR3: CASRDSDRVRSPLHF
J: TRBJ2-1; D: -; V: TRBV20-1; size: -; DNA: TGCAGTGCTAGAAGTCGCCGCTCCTACAATGAGCAGTTCTTC; CDR3: CSARSRRSYNEQFF
J: TRBJ2-5; D: -; V: TRBV6-1; size: few; DNA: TGTGCCAGCAGTACCTCCAAGATAAAAGGGACCCAGTACTTC; CDR3: CASSTSKIKGTQYF
J: TRBJ1-1; D: TRBD1; V: TRBV6-5; size: -; DNA: TGTGCCAGCAGTTACCGACAGGGGGTGAACACTGAAGCTTTCTTT; CDR3: CASSYRQGVNTEAFF
J: TRBJ2-1; D: -; V: TRBV19; size: -; DNA: TGTGCCAGTAGGGCGGGACAGTATAATGAGCAGTTCTTC; CDR3: CASRAGQYNEQFF
J: TRBJ1-1; D: -; V: TRBV20-1; size: -; DNA: TGCAGTGCTAACCCCTCCTTGAACACTGAAGCTTTCTTT; CDR3: CSANPSLNTEAFF
J: TRBJ1-2; D: TRBD1; V: TRBV27; size: few; DNA: TGTGCCAGCAGCTCATTTTTGAGGGACAGGGGAGTCTATGGCTACACCTTC; CDR3: CASSSFLRDRGVYGYTF
J: TRBJ2-7; D: -; V: TRBV11-2; size: -; DNA: TGTGCCAGCAGCTTGGCAGGCGCTTTGAACGAGCAGTACTTC; CDR3: CASSLAGALNEQYF
J: TRBJ1-1; D: -; V: TRBV7-3; size: few; DNA: TGTGCCAGCAGCTTAACGGTAGGGATGAACACTGAAGCTTTCTTT; CDR3: CASSLTVGMNTEAFF
J: TRBJ2-7; D: -; V: TRBV2; size: -; DNA: TGTGCCAGCAGTGCTCTCTACGAGCAGTACTTC; CDR3: CASSALYEQYF
J: TRBJ1-1; D: -; V: TRBV5-4; size: -; DNA: TGTGCCAGCAGCCTCATCGGGGCTGAAGCTTTCTTT; CDR3: CASSLIGAEAFF
J: TRBJ1-6; D: -; V: TRBV12-3/TRBV12-4; size: few; DNA: TGTGCCAGCAGTTTAAGGGGTGCGGGCTCACCCCTCCACTTT; CDR3: CASSLRGAGSPLHF
J: TRBJ1-1; D: TRBD1; V: TRBV6-1; size: -; DNA: TGTGCCAGCAGTAGGGGGCCATTGAACACTGAAGCTTTCTTT; CDR3: CASSRGPLNTEAFF
J: TRBJ2-5; D: TRBD2; V: TRBV10-3; size: -; DNA: TGTGCCATCAGCCCCTCAGGAGCGGGAGGGTCGGAGGAGACCCAGTACTTC; CDR3: CAISPSGAGGSEETQYF
J: TRBJ2-1; D: -; V: TRBV27; size: -; DNA: TGTGCCAGCGCTCTTATCGGGCAGAACAATGAGCAGTTCTTC; CDR3: CASALIGQNNEQFF
J: TRBJ2-7; D: TRBD2; V: TRBV30; size: -; DNA: TGTGCCTGGAGTCCCGGGACTATCTACGAGCAGTACTTC; CDR3: CAWSPGTIYEQYF
J: TRBJ1-5; D: -; V: TRBV27; size: -; DNA: TGTGCCAGCAGGATACAGGGAATAGGGCAGCCCCAGCATTTT; CDR3: CASRIQGIGQPQHF
J: TRBJ1-1; D: -; V: TRBV10-1; size: -; DNA: TGCGCCAGCAGTGATGCGGCGAACACTGAAGCTTTCTTT; CDR3: CASSDAANTEAFF
J: TRBJ2-5; D: TRBD1; V: TRBV24-1; size: -; DNA: TGTGCCACCAGTGTTACAGGGGGCACAGAGACCCAGTACTTC; CDR3: CATSVTGGTETQYF
J: TRBJ2-6; D: -; V: TRBV12-3/TRBV12-4; size: -; DNA: TGTGCCAGCCGAAGGGGGGCAGCTCTTTGGGCCAACGTCCTGACTTTC; CDR3: CASRRGAALWANVLTF
J: TRBJ2-3; D: -; V: TRBV20-1; size: few; DNA: TGCAGTGTTCAGGGGACAGATACGCAGTATTTT; CDR3: CSVQGTDTQYF
J: TRBJ2-7; D: -; V: TRBV20-1; size: -; DNA: TGCAGTGCTAGAGGGGAGGGGGACATCTCCTACGAGCAGTACTTC; CDR3: CSARGEGDISYEQYF
J: TRBJ1-4; D: -; V: TRBV25-1; size: -; DNA: TGTGCCAGCAGTGTCGCTACCTATAATGAAAAACTGTTTTTT; CDR3: CASSVATYNEKLFF
J: TRBJ1-1; D: -; V: TRBV7-2; size: few; DNA: TGTGCCAGCAGCCTTACAAGCAGCTCCACTGAAGCTTTCTTT; CDR3: CASSLTSSSTEAFF
J: TRBJ1-2; D: -; V: TRBV12-3/TRBV12-4; size: -; DNA: TGTGCCAGCCTTAGGGGCAGGGATGGCGGCTACACCTTC; CDR3: CASLRGRDGGYTF
J: TRBJ2-5; D: -; V: TRBV5-8; size: -; DNA: TGTGCCAGCAGCATGAACCAAGAGACCCAGTACTTC; CDR3: CASSMNQETQYF
J: TRBJ2-7; D: TRBD1; V: TRBV2; size: once; DNA: TGCGCCAGCAGCCAAGCGAGGACAGGGGAATACGAGCAGTACTTC; CDR3: CASSQARTGEYEQYF
J: TRBJ2-5; D: TRBD1; V: TRBV7-2; size: -; DNA: TGTGCCAGCAGCTCCGGGACAGGTCTACAAGAGACCCAGTACTTC; CDR3: CASSSGTGLQETQYF
J: TRBJ2-7; D: -; V: TRBV30; size: -; DNA: TGTGCCTGGAGTGATTACGGGGGAGGCTCCTACGAGCAGTACTTC; CDR3: CAWSDYGGGSYEQYF
J: TRBJ1-1; D: TRBD1; V: TRBV6-2/TRBV6-3; size: -; DNA: TGTGCCAGCAGTTACTCGGAGAACAGGGGCGGTTCAAGCACTGAAGCTTTCTTT; CDR3: CASSYSENRGGSSTEAFF
J: TRBJ1-4; D: TRBD1; V: TRBV28; size: -; DNA: TGTGCCAGCACAATTACGGGACAGGGGAATGAAAAACTGTTTTTT; CDR3: CASTITGQGNEKLFF
J: TRBJ1-2; D: -; V: TRBV7-9; size: -; DNA: TGTGCCAGCAGCTTTGAGGGGGACTATGGCTACACCTTC; CDR3: CASSFEGDYGYTF
J: TRBJ2-1; D: TRBD2; V: TRBV11-3; size: -; DNA: TGTGCCAGCAGCCTAGGACTAGCGGGAGTCAATGAGCAGTTCTTC; CDR3: CASSLGLAGVNEQFF
J: TRBJ2-5; D: TRBD2; V: TRBV6-2/TRBV6-3; size: -; DNA: TGTGCCAGCAGGGTTACGGGGGGAAACTTCCAGTACTTC; CDR3: CASRVTGGNFQYF
J: TRBJ1-6; D: -; V: TRBV18; size: -; DNA: TGTGCCAGCTCACCGAGACAGGAAAGCTCCTATAATTCACCCCTCCACTTT; CDR3: CASSPRQESSYNSPLHF
J: TRBJ2-5; D: TRBD2; V: TRBV5-1; size: -; DNA: TGCGCCAGCAGCCCTACGACTAGCGGGAGCGGAGAGACCCAGTACTTC; CDR3: CASSPTTSGSGETQYF
J: TRBJ2-4; D: -; V: TRBV7-8; size: once; DNA: TGTGCCAGCAGCTTCGGGCAGGGGAGGGCCATTCAGTACTTC; CDR3: CASSFGQGRAIQYF
J: TRBJ2-6; D: -; V: TRBV20-1; size: -; DNA: TGCAGTGCCTCGACGGTGAGCTCTGGGGCCAACGTCCTGACTTTC; CDR3: CSASTVSSGANVLTF
J: TRBJ1-1; D: TRBD1; V: TRBV20-1; size: -; DNA: TGCAGTGCACAGGGGGGGACTGAAGCTTTCTTT; CDR3: CSAQGGTEAFF
J: TRBJ2-1; D: -; V: TRBV2; size: -; DNA: TGTGCCAGCAGTGTCCCGGACAGCAATTACAATGAGCAGTTCTTC; CDR3: CASSVPDSNYNEQFF
J: TRBJ1-1; D: -; V: TRBV23-1; size: -; DNA: TGCGCCAGCAGTCCCGAGGGGCCTACTCGGGCAGGGCTGGGGGATAACACTGAAGCTTTCTTT; CDR3: CASSPEGPTRAGLGDNTEAFF
J: TRBJ1-2; D: TRBD1; V: TRBV7-9; size: -; DNA: TGTGCCAGCAGCCACCGTCGACCCCAATCGGGACAGGGCAACTATGGCTACACCTTC; CDR3: CASSHRRPQSGQGNYGYTF
J: TRBJ1-3; D: -; V: TRBV20-1; size: -; DNA: TGCAGTGCTAGGCCCAGGGCCCATCGGGGAACTGGAAACACCATATATTTT; CDR3: CSARPRAHRGTGNTIYF
J: TRBJ2-2; D: TRBD2; V: TRBV11-2; size: -; DNA: TGTGCCAGCAGCTTAGATGGACTAGCGGCGGCGAACACCGGGGAGCTGTTTTTT; CDR3: CASSLDGLAAANTGELFF
J: TRBJ1-1; D: -; V: TRBV12-3/TRBV12-4; size: -; DNA: TGTGCCAGCAGTTTAGAGGGGTGGTCTGAAGCTTTCTTT; CDR3: CASSLEGWSEAFF
J: TRBJ1-2; D: -; V: TRBV6-5; size: few; DNA: TGTGCCAGCAGTTACCAGTCCCTGGGCAACTATGGCTACACCTTC; CDR3: CASSYQSLGNYGYTF
J: TRBJ1-2; D: TRBD1; V: TRBV12-3/TRBV12-4; size: -; DNA: TGTGCCAGCAGTTTCGGGACAGCTGGCCGGACGGGTGGCTACACCTTC; CDR3: CASSFGTAGRTGGYTF
J: TRBJ1-5; D: -; V: TRBV28; size: -; DNA: TGTGCCAGCAGTTTGGGAGGGAGTATCAATCAGCCCCAGCATTTT; CDR3: CASSLGGSINQPQHF
J: TRBJ2-7; D: TRBD1; V: TRBV6-1; size: -; DNA: TGTGCCAGCAGTAACCCGGACAGGAGCGACTCCTACGAGCAGTACTTC; CDR3: CASSNPDRSDSYEQYF
J: TRBJ1-1; D: -; V: TRBV20-1; size: few; DNA: TGCAGTGCTAGGTTGGGACTTAAGAACACTGAAGCTTTCTTT; CDR3: CSARLGLKNTEAFF
J: TRBJ2-2; D: -; V: TRBV10-3; size: few; DNA: TGTGCCATCAGTGATGGGGCAGTGACAACCGGGGAGCTGTTTTTT; CDR3: CAISDGAVTTGELFF
J: TRBJ2-5; D: TRBD1; V: TRBV27; size: few; DNA: TGTGCCAGCAGTGAATACAGGGGGCACGATGAGACCCAGTACTTC; CDR3: CASSEYRGHDETQYF
J: TRBJ1-1; D: -; V: TRBV7-2; size: -; DNA: TGTGCCAGCAGCTTAGGGACGGAGAAGACTGAAGCTTTCTTT; CDR3: CASSLGTEKTEAFF